These 28 T cell receptor beta chains were sequenced from one sample in a study of T cells in Graves' hyperthyroidism and ophthalmopathy. RNA transcripts served as the template for amplifying TCR beta CDR3 regions. The HTBI primer set drove a first-round RT-PCR of the TCR CDR3. Each CDR3 protein is one row after TCRdb ran MiXCR on the multiplex PCR reads. The top ten clones hold roughly an eighth of a sample with fewer than 500,000 distinct CDR3 sequences, over 12% of them seen once. Sequencing input: blood. These receptors all come from a man aged 18 to 29 with Graves' ophthalmopathy.

CDR3 DNA: TGCGCCAGCAGCCAAGCGGCACAGGGCCCCGGGGAGCTGTTTTTT. Translated, it gives CASSQAAQGPGELFF. This chain joins TRBV4-1 and TRBJ2-2, with D possibly being TRBD1 (6 bases). Between the trimmed V and J ends, which lost 1 base and 6 bases, there was a span of 12 bases. Germline CDR1 MGHRA, CDR2 YSYEKL. The CDR3 covers 15 residues.

This clonotype showed up just a few times. V usage is TRBV14 and J usage is TRBJ1-1; TRBD1 matches 7 bases. Germline assignment: CDR1 SGHDN and CDR2 FVKESK. The V segment lost 4 bases and the J segment 2 bases; nucleotides outside the gene matches: 7. The CDR3 sequence is 15 residues long. CDR3 sequence reads: CASSRHRDSNTEAFF. As DNA, the CDR3 is TGTGCCAGCAGCCGACACCGGGACAGTAACACTGAAGCTTTCTTT.

This clonotype was recorded a few times. The chain employs TRBV4-1 and TRBJ1-5; D not resolved. V lost 0 bases and J lost 0, with 12 bases in between. The CDR3 runs to 17 residues. Germline lookup yields CDR1 MGHRA and CDR2 YSYEKL. CDR3 DNA: TGCGCCAGCAGCCAAGATCCCACAAGGTATAGCAATCAGCCCCAGCATTTT. This codes for CASSQDPTRYSNQPQHF.

The chain couples TRBV7-9 to TRBJ1-1, with TRBD1 as a possible D gene (5 bases). Germline V lookup: CDR1 SEHNR, CDR2 FQNEAQ (reference sequence). Trimming shortened V by 5 bases and J by 4 bases, and 14 bases separated the two germline ends. This CDR3 comprises 14 residues. CDR3 sequence reads: CASSARFGATEAFF. In DNA form, the CDR3 reads TGTGCCAGCAGCGCCCGTTTTGGGGCCACTGAAGCTTTCTTT.

Remarks on this clonotype: An end of the junction differs from the germline gene, which may be a read error. The gene calls are TRBV7-9 and TRBJ2-1; D unresolved. Germline CDR1 and CDR2: SEHNR and FQNEAQ (reference sequence). CDR3 length: 13 residues. The CDR3 protein is CASSFPWPNERFF. The CDR3 DNA reads as TGTGCCAGCAGCTTCCCCTGGCCCAATGAGCGGTTCTTC.

This clonotype was detected only a few times. This chain uses TRBV6-9 with TRBJ1-2; 9 bases are shared with TRBD1. This CDR3 is 14 amino acids long. Per the germline V gene, CDR1 is MNHGY and CDR2 is SVAAGI. V lost 7 bases and J lost 4; bases outside the gene matches: 7. CDR3 in DNA: TGTGCCAGCATTTGGACAGGGGATGTCTATGGCTACACCTTC. Amino acids: CASIWTGDVYGYTF.

A single count supports this clonotype. This chain joins TRBV12-3 or TRBV12-4 and TRBJ2-7, with D possibly being TRBD1 (5 bases). V was trimmed by 1 base and J by 0 bases, leaving 10 bases between them. CDR3 size: 15 residues. The CDR3 loop reads CASSLEGIPSYEQYF. The CDR3 DNA reads TGTGCCAGCAGTTTAGAGGGGATCCCCTCCTACGAGCAGTACTTC.

Many counts were recorded for this clonotype. This chain links TRBV10-3 with TRBJ2-3, with D perhaps TRBD2 (6 bases). The CDR3 extends over 13 amino acids. Germline V gene lookup returns CDR1 ENHRY and CDR2 SYGVKD. V lost 10 bases, J lost 4 bases, and 15 bases lay in between. The CDR3 DNA reads as TGTGCCAACCGACTAGGTCCCCCAGATACGCAGTATTTT. Its protein product is CANRLGPPDTQYF.

Comments on this clonotype: One base away lies a much larger clone, so this may be a sequencing read error. The chain links TRBV12-3 or TRBV12-4 to TRBJ1-5; no definite D call. This CDR3 region has 12 residues. The CDR3 DNA reads TGTGCCGGCAGTTTGTTTTATCAGCCCCAGCATTTT. Amino acid sequence: CAGSLFYQPQHF.

V and J are TRBV9 and TRBJ2-7; D remains ambiguous. The V end was cut by 0 bases, the J end by 5 bases, with 9 bases between. The CDR3 loop spans 13 amino acids. Germline-derived CDR1 and CDR2 are SGDLS and YYNGEE. This CDR3 is CASSVGTDDEQYF. The CDR3 nucleotides read TGTGCCAGCAGCGTAGGAACGGACGACGAGCAGTACTTC.

The table lists this clonotype with many counts. V is TRBV13 and J is TRBJ2-5; D is perhaps TRBD2 (6 bases). Germline CDR1 reads PRHDT; CDR2 reads FYEKMQ (reference sequence). The CDR3 extends over 14 amino acids. With 1 base removed from V and 5 bases from J, the gap between germline ends came to 11 bases. The chain's CDR3 is CASSLDSGVETQYF. The CDR3 DNA reads as TGTGCCAGCAGCTTAGACTCGGGGGTTGAGACCCAGTACTTC.

In this sample, this clonotype turned up many times. This rearrangement joins TRBV6-1 to TRBJ1-1; D not certain. The CDR3 contains 13 residues. The germline CDR1 and CDR2 sequences are MNHNS and SASEGT. Trimming removed 6 bases from V and 3 bases from J, with 11 bases in between. In nucleotides, the CDR3 is TGTGCCAGCAGGCTGGTCTGGGACACTGAAGCTTTCTTT. This sequence encodes CASRLVWDTEAFF.

The table lists this clonotype with many counts. CDR3 bases: TGTGCCAGCAGTTTATTTGGCTCGGGACTAGCGGGGGACAATGAGCAGTTCTTC. Translation: CASSLFGSGLAGDNEQFF. V usage is TRBV27 and J usage is TRBJ2-1, with TRBD2 matching 14 bases. V gave up 1 base and J gave up 5 bases; unmatched junction bases: 7. Germline V gives CDR1 MNHEY, CDR2 SMNVEV (reference sequence). CDR3 length: 18 amino acids.

The chain is built from TRBV7-2 and TRBJ1-5, with TRBD1 matching over 9 bases. The V gene's germline CDR1 is SGHTA and CDR2 FQGNSA. There are 14 residues in the CDR3. Germline trimming cut 5 bases from V and 5 bases from J; bases unmatched to any gene: 4. CDR3 sequence reads: CASSADRGYQPQHF. CDR3 bases: TGTGCCAGCAGCGCCGACAGGGGGTATCAGCCCCAGCATTTT.

This clonotype was recorded at least ten times. The chain has TRBV7-9 and TRBJ1-2, with TRBD1 as a possible D gene (6 bases). Germline CDR1 SEHNR, CDR2 FQNEAQ (reference sequence). This CDR3 region has 12 residues. Trimming took off 7 bases at V and 4 bases at J, with 10 bases between the two ends. The CDR3 sequence is CASIRGPYGYTF. In DNA, the CDR3 is TGTGCCAGCATCAGGGGACCCTATGGCTACACCTTC. Full variable domain (rest looked up from reference TRBV7-9 and TRBJ1-2): DTGVSQNPRHKITKRGQNVTFRCDPISEHNRLYWYRQTLGQGPEFLTYFQNEAQLEKSRLLSDRFSAERPKGSFSTLEIQRTEQGDSAMYLCASIRGPYGYTFGSGTRLTVV.

The sample holds many counts of this clonotype. This CDR3 is CASSNKRDSSYEQYF. In DNA, the CDR3 is TGCGCCAGCAGCAATAAACGGGACAGCTCCTACGAGCAGTACTTC. This rearrangement joins TRBV10-1 to TRBJ2-7, with 7 bases identical to TRBD1. CDR3 length: 15 residues. The V gene end was trimmed by 6 bases and the J gene end by 0 bases; junction bases not matched to a gene: 8. Germline V gene lookup returns CDR1 WNHNN and CDR2 SYGVQD (reference sequence).

This sequence joins TRBV4-1 and TRBJ2-7, with 8 bases aligning to TRBD2. This CDR3 spans 16 amino acids. With 0 bases clipped from V and 3 bases from J, the junction kept 7 bases outside the gene matches. Germline V gene sequence: CDR1 MGHRA, CDR2 YSYEKL. CDR3 in amino acids: CASSQDLAGGFYEQYF. In nucleotides, the CDR3 is TGCGCCAGCAGCCAAGATTTGGCGGGAGGATTCTACGAGCAGTACTTC.

This clonotype has a count of ten or more. As DNA, the CDR3 is TGTGCCAGCTCGCCTCCGGGACTAGTGGCCAATGAGCAGTTCTTC. Translation: CASSPPGLVANEQFF. V is TRBV18 and J is TRBJ2-1, with 8 bases lining up with TRBD2. The junction had 10 bases not matched to a gene; V was cut back by 6 bases and J by 6 bases. Germline V gene sequence: CDR1 KGHSH, CDR2 LQKENI. This CDR3 is 15 amino acids long.

This clonotype was counted many times. This CDR3 reads CASSQIGGDTQYF. Written as DNA, the CDR3 is TGTGCCAGCAGCCAGATAGGGGGGGATACGCAGTATTTT. The rearrangement uses TRBV27 and TRBJ2-3, with D perhaps TRBD1 or TRBD2 (6 bases each). CDR1 and CDR2 from the germline V gene are MNHEY and SMNVEV (reference sequence). The CDR3 is made up of 13 amino acids. The germline V and J ends were trimmed by 6 bases and 6 bases, with 13 bases remaining between them.

This clonotype was counted many times. The chain employs TRBV30 and TRBJ2-3, with D perhaps assigned TRBD1 or TRBD2 (5 bases each). The CDR3 sequence is 13 residues long. V lost 1 base, J lost 6 bases, and 11 bases lay in between. CDR1 GTSNPN and CDR2 SVGIG come from the germline V gene (reference sequence). As DNA, the CDR3 is TGTGCCTGGAGTGACATTGGGGGTGATACGCAGTATTTT. Translated: CAWSDIGGDTQYF.

This clonotype turned up a few times. The chain recombines TRBV4-1 with TRBJ1-5; TRBD1 matches 9 bases. The CDR3 sequence is 19 residues long. Trimming cost V 4 bases and J 5 bases; bases outside gene matches: 18. CDR1 and CDR2 (germline): MGHRA, YSYEKL. The CDR3 sequence: CASSLKIIGTGTIHQPQHF. As DNA, the CDR3 is TGCGCCAGCAGCCTCAAAATCATTGGGACAGGGACCATTCATCAGCCCCAGCATTTT.

This clonotype appeared many times. The rearrangement joins TRBV5-1 to TRBJ1-4; 8 bases agree with TRBD1. Losses at the gene ends were 4 bases for V and 8 bases for J; bases not matched to a gene: 7. This CDR3 comprises 14 residues. Germline V gene sequence: CDR1 SGHRS, CDR2 YFSETQ. CDR3 amino acids: CASSPTGGEEKLFF. The CDR3 DNA is TGCGCCAGCAGCCCTACAGGGGGTGAAGAAAAACTGTTTTTT. Full variable domain (outside the CDR3, taken from reference TRBV5-1 and TRBJ1-4): KAGVTQTPRYLIKTRGQQVTLSCSPISGHRSVSWYQQTPGQGLQFLFEYFSETQRNKGNFPGRFSGRQFSNSRSEMNVSTLELGDSALYLCASSPTGGEEKLFFGSGTQLSVL.

J is TRBJ1-2 and V is TRBV19; 7 bases are shared with TRBD1. Trimming removed 3 bases from V and 4 bases from J; junction bases left unmatched: 8. This CDR3 has 15 residues. Germline V lookup: CDR1 LNHDA, CDR2 SQIVND (reference sequence). The CDR3 loop reads CASSIGTGDGYGYTF. In DNA, the CDR3 is TGTGCCAGTAGTATTGGTACAGGGGACGGCTATGGCTACACCTTC. Combining the CDR3 with reference TRBV19 and TRBJ1-2 gives the whole variable domain DGGITQSPKYLFRKEGQNVTLSCEQNLNHDAMYWYRQDPGQGLRLIYYSQIVNDFQKGDIAEGYSVSREKKESFPLTVTSAQKNPTAFYLCASSIGTGDGYGYTFGSGTRLTVV.

This clonotype came up many times. This chain links TRBV11-3 with TRBJ1-2, with no clear D. V was pared by 2 bases and J by 2 bases, with 3 bases between. The CDR3 has 12 amino acids. Germline V gene data show CDR1 as SGHNT and CDR2 as YENEEA. CDR3 loop: CASSLQNYGYTF. CDR3 nucleotides: TGTGCCAGCAGCTTACAAAACTATGGCTACACCTTC.

This clonotype has a handful of counts. The genes are TRBV18 and TRBJ1-3; D is possibly TRBD1 (5 bases). CDR3 length: 16 amino acids. In germline, CDR1 is KGHSH, CDR2 LQKENI. V lost 6 bases, J lost 0 bases, and 15 bases lay in between. The CDR3 bases are TGTGCCAGCTCCCTCCGGGACGGAGTCTCTGGAAACACCATATATTTT. It is translated as CASSLRDGVSGNTIYF.

This clonotype was recorded many times. The chain recombines TRBV20-1 with TRBJ2-1; 14 bases map to TRBD2. The ends lost 6 bases at V and 4 bases at J; junction bases unmatched: 5. The CDR3 runs 15 residues. CDR1 and CDR2 from the germline V gene are DFQATT and SNEGSKA (reference sequence). The DNA of the CDR3 is TGCAGTGCGAGACTAGCGGGAGGGAATTACAATGAGCAGTTCTTC. This gives the protein CSARLAGGNYNEQFF.

This clonotype appeared a few times. The J gene is TRBJ2-3, the V gene TRBV6-5; D remains unclear. V gave up 0 bases and J gave up 0 bases, with 13 bases separating them. The CDR3 covers 17 residues. CDR1 is MNHEY and CDR2 is SVGAGI in the germline V gene. DNA of the CDR3: TGTGCCAGCAGTTACTCCTGGACGGCTACTAGCACAGATACGCAGTATTTT. As protein: CASSYSWTATSTDTQYF.

The chain combines TRBV10-3 with TRBJ2-1; TRBD2 matches at 16 bases. This CDR3 spans 18 amino acids. The junction had 7 bases not matched to a gene; V was cut back by 7 bases and J by 1 base. Germline CDR1 is ENHRY and CDR2 is SYGVKD. CDR3 protein: CAIKEGTSGRGSYNEQFF. The CDR3 nucleotides are TGTGCCATCAAGGAAGGGACTAGCGGGAGGGGATCCTACAATGAGCAGTTCTTC.